The entry that follows covers one T cell receptor beta chain sequence. Its antigen is undetermined. This record comes from a study of cytomegalovirus exposure and HLA in healthy donors. Study results and limitations: Sequence variants that were highly shared formed a cluster that was likely a sequencing artifact. Three chains linked to CMV were shown in vitro to be specific for CMV antigens.

Germline-derived CDR1 and CDR2 are SGHRS and YFSETQ. There are 14 residues in the CDR3. With 7 bases removed from V and 0 bases from J, the gap between germline ends came to 12 bases. The study ran its PCR with 60 Vbeta and 13 Jbeta primers. This table comes from immunoSEQ multiplex PCR, and its TCRdb copy is limited to in-frame clones, with some not included. The table records approximately 180,000 clones, roughly 70% of them present only once. The TCR was taken from a male donor in good health and CMV-seronegative. What was sequenced was PBMCs. The V and J genes are TRBV5-1 and TRBJ2-3, with D possibly being TRBD2 (6 bases). The DNA for the CDR3 is TGCGCCAGCGTCGGGGGACCAAGCACAGATACGCAGTATTTT. The encoded protein is CASVGGPSTDTQYF.